This T cell receptor (beta chain) was sequenced for a study of cytomegalovirus exposure and HLA in healthy donors. Regarding the study as a whole: TCR beta chains numbering about 160 were designated cytomegalovirus-associated. Association with HLA alleles at 0.05 false discovery rate was found for 15,000 or so TCR beta sequences in a later analysis.

Looked up from germline, CDR1 is WNHNN and CDR2 is SYGVQD (reference sequence). The CDR3 loop spans 16 amino acids. V gave up 4 bases and J gave up 4 bases, with 17 bases separating them. With respect to this clone: No antigen is known for it.

Primers included in the PCR were 60 Vbeta and 13 Jbeta primers. Only in-frame clones appear in the TCRdb table, and some are missing; sequencing was by immunoSEQ multiplex PCR. The table for this sample gives under 150,000 clones. The V gene is TRBV10-1, the J gene TRBJ2-1; tentatively, D is TRBD2 (6 bases). Sequencing was carried out using PBMCs. The receptor comes from a woman aged 55-70 years in good health and CMV-seronegative. The CDR3 region has the DNA TGCGCCAGCAGTGGGGGGGTTAAGGTGCGGTACAATGAGCAGTTCTTC. Protein product: CASSGGVKVRYNEQFF.